This T cell receptor (beta chain) was identified during a study of blood T cell repertoires in COVID-19 (dated by TCRdb to about 2020). Turning to the overall study: The collaborator samples originated in the United States, Italy and Spain and spanned the acute and convalescent phases of COVID-19. The repertoires were released in a freely available public database meant as a resource for research on the immune response to SARS-CoV-2. A de-identified subject ID, COVID-19 status, age in years and sex were almost always included in the sample metadata. The samples were drawn from the first 160 participants of the ongoing ImmuneRACE study and from some 1,300 subjects provided by 6 global collaborators. The dataset comprised deeply sampled blood TCRbeta repertoires from subjects exposed to, actively infected with, or recovered from COVID-19. The material from the prospective study consisted of cDNA or gDNA derived from T cells, B-cell-depleted T cells, or PBMCs. HLA class I and class II types, where available, came from metadata supplied by the sample provider rather than from assay-based typing. Here is what the overall study found, with its caveats: How much clinical and demographic metadata was included differed by source and by participant, and the metadata was provided uncurated.

Collaborating institutions collected whole blood in K2EDTA tubes following their own protocols. For TCRbeta analysis, collaborator samples were shipped as frozen whole blood, as isolated PBMCs, or as DNA extracted from either sample type. Note on this clone: Which antigen it targets is not known. No quality values exist for individual bases; no much larger clone is one base distant.

The CDR3 numbers 16 residues from cysteine through phenylalanine. Only CDR3 DNA is held: 48 bases, read in frame from base 1. At the junction V is shortened by 6 bases and J by 4 bases, with 19 bases in between. The germline V gene (reference sequence) specifies LNHDA as CDR1 and SQIVND as CDR2. TCRbeta CDR3 regions were amplified from genomic DNA using the immunoSEQ Assay, a bias-controlled multiplex PCR. The authors processed their data as follows. The number of nucleated cells in each sample was estimated from the amplification of reference gene primers within the assay. To quantify the absolute abundance of each unique TCRbeta CDR3 rearrangement, sequence reads were collapsed and filtered. For each sample, productive Simpson clonality was calculated as the square root of Simpson's diversity index over productive rearrangements. TCRdb carries this immuneACCESS record with in-frame sequences only. Its versions omit some clonotypes, under half of them owing to an unresolved V gene in the studies checked, with the rest unexplained. V, J and clone size are taken as reported in that table, and D and trimming were inferred from the DNA itself. For this sample the table gives approximately 150,000 clones, of which roughly 89% were detected only once. Together, the top ten hold 0.9% to 0.95% of the sample.

The sequence links TRBV19 to TRBJ1-5, and possibly TRBD1, on 6 matching bases. This sequence was found in a woman in her forties or fifties with acute or convalescent COVID-19. The sample comprised peripheral blood. The base sequence is TGTGCCAGTAGCCCGACGGGGGGCGCTCCGAATCAGCCCCAGCATTTT. It codes for CASSPTGGAPNQPQHF.